This T cell receptor (beta chain) was found in a study of blood T cell repertoires in COVID-19. Looking at the study overall: Some COVID-19 samples were acute and others convalescent; all came from the United States, Italy and Spain.

Libraries were prepared by immunoSEQ multiplex PCR; TCRdb keeps only in-frame clonotypes and omits some of them. This sample has about 270,000 clones, with 91% found just once. The Seattle patients, enrolled during active infection, were followed longitudinally. The ends lost 5 bases at V and 6 bases at J; junction bases unmatched: 11. The CDR3 totals 15 residues. Germline assignment: CDR1 LNHDA and CDR2 SQIVND (reference sequence). The sample was peripheral blood. The gene calls are TRBV19 and TRBJ1-1, with TRBD1 matching over 8 bases. This receptor was identified in a person between 18 and 30 years old with COVID-19, enrolled during active disease. In nucleotides, the CDR3 is TGTGCCAGTAGTCCCTACGACAGGGGCTACGCTGAAGCTTTCTTT. It codes for CASSPYDRGYAEAFF.